These 26 T cell receptor beta chains originate from one sample sequenced in a study of control samples from healthy donors and cancer patients (dated by TCRdb to 2018 to 2021). The method was the immunoSEQ multiplex PCR assay. TCRdb carries this immuneACCESS record with in-frame sequences only. Its versions omit some clonotypes, under half of them owing to an unresolved V gene in the studies checked, with the rest unexplained. The sample table holds approximately 210,000 clones, of which approximately 90% were seen once. The ten most abundant clones make up 1.5% to 2% of the sample. Sequencing was carried out using blood. Receptor source: a man younger than 45 in good health.

CDR3 DNA: TGCAGCGTCATCCCGAATAGGCGGCGACAAAGCGACAATGAGCAGTTCTTC. Amino acids: CSVIPNRRRQSDNEQFF. J is TRBJ2-1 and V is TRBV29-1; D call uncertain. Trimming pared 6 bases from V and 5 bases from J, leaving 26 bases between. This CDR3 has 17 amino acids. The germline CDR1 and CDR2 sequences are SQVTM and ANQGSEA.

This chain connects TRBV2 to TRBJ2-6; D not resolved. The V gene's germline CDR1 is SNHLY and CDR2 FYNNEI. Trimming pared 7 bases from V and 4 bases from J, leaving 17 bases between. There are 16 residues in the CDR3. The CDR3, as DNA: TGTGCCAGCACCCAATTTCGGGTTCGAGGGGCCAACGTCCTGACTTTC. Amino acid sequence: CASTQFRVRGANVLTF.

This chain uses TRBV7-9 with TRBJ1-1; 11 positions match TRBD1. In germline, CDR1 is SEHNR, CDR2 FQNEAQ (reference sequence). The J segment lost 7 bases and the V segment lost 4 bases, leaving 5 bases of the junction unmatched. The CDR3 has 14 residues. CDR3 protein: CASSWGQGGNEAFF. The DNA of the CDR3 is TGTGCCAGCAGCTGGGGACAGGGGGGGAATGAAGCTTTCTTT.

V is TRBV9 and J is TRBJ2-7, with D perhaps matching TRBD1 (6 bases). From germline, CDR1 is SGDLS and CDR2 YYNGEE. There are 14 residues in the CDR3. The V end lost 0 bases, the J end lost 2 bases, and 9 bases lay between the germline ends. DNA for the CDR3: TGTGCCAGCAGCGTAGGGGACAAAGCCTACGAGCAGTACTTC. This sequence encodes CASSVGDKAYEQYF.

The rearrangement uses TRBV2 and TRBJ2-3; D uncertain. The germline V and J ends were trimmed by 8 bases and 0 bases, with 24 bases remaining between them. From germline, CDR1 is SNHLY and CDR2 FYNNEI. The CDR3 is made up of 18 amino acids. The CDR3 reads CASVYGSAAEVSTDTQYF. The CDR3 DNA reads TGTGCCAGCGTCTACGGGTCCGCCGCTGAAGTTAGCACAGATACGCAGTATTTT.

This rearrangement joins TRBV24-1 to TRBJ1-1; D call uncertain. Trimming left V 7 bases short and J 6 bases short, with 11 bases between. The germline gives CDR1 KGHDR, CDR2 SFDVKD. This CDR3 spans 12 amino acids. DNA for the CDR3: TGTGCCACCAGGACATATGGGTCTGAAGCTTTCTTT. This encodes CATRTYGSEAFF.

V and J are TRBV3-1 (or the pseudogene TRBV3-2) and TRBJ1-4; D not certain. V was clipped by 4 bases and J by 5 bases, with 14 bases between them. Per germline, CDR1 LGHDT and CDR2 YNNKEL (reference sequence). CDR3 length equals 15 residues. The CDR3 loop is CASSPFQAANEKLFF. DNA for the CDR3: TGTGCCAGCAGCCCGTTTCAGGCGGCGAATGAAAAACTGTTTTTT.

This clone occurred a few times. The J gene is TRBJ1-2, the V gene TRBV9; D perhaps matches TRBD1 (6 bases). CDR1 is SGDLS, CDR2 YYNGEE, per germline. This CDR3 is built from 12 residues. V lost 5 bases and J 4 bases, leaving 9 bases between the germline ends. The CDR3 sequence is CASSQDSYGYTF. The CDR3 coding sequence is TGTGCCAGCAGTCAGGACAGCTATGGCTACACCTTC.

V is TRBV7-9 and J is TRBJ1-5; D unclear. Germline V gene data show CDR1 as SEHNR and CDR2 as FQNEAQ (reference sequence). The CDR3 runs 14 residues. Between the trimmed V and J ends, which lost 5 bases and 3 bases, there was a span of 11 bases. The CDR3 nucleotides are TGTGCCAGCAGCGTAGGAGGAGCCAATCAGCCCCAGCATTTT. This gives the protein CASSVGGANQPQHF.

The chain uses TRBV5-6 and TRBJ1-3, with D possibly TRBD1 on 5 matching bases. There are 16 residues in the CDR3. Germline-derived CDR1 and CDR2 are SGHDT and YYEEEE. Trimming left V 3 bases short and J 1 base short, with 14 bases between. The CDR3 sequence: CASSSWNRYSGNTIYF. CDR3 nucleotide sequence: TGTGCCAGCAGCTCATGGAACAGGTATTCTGGAAACACCATATATTTT.

The chain recombines TRBV7-8 with TRBJ1-5; 7 positions match TRBD1. The germline V gene has CDR1 SGHVS and CDR2 FQNEAQ. V shed 0 bases and J 4 bases; nucleotides not matched to a gene: 6. The CDR3 has 16 residues. Here the CDR3 DNA reads TGTGCCAGCAGCTTAGCCCGGGACAGAGTAAATCAGCCCCAGCATTTT. It is translated as CASSLARDRVNQPQHF.

The chain couples TRBV6-2 or TRBV6-3 to TRBJ2-3; no firm D call. There are 12 residues in the CDR3. V was trimmed by 4 bases and J by 2 bases, leaving 4 bases between them. The germline gives CDR1 MNHEY, CDR2 SVGEGT. The CDR3 reads CASSFATDTQYF. The CDR3 DNA reads TGTGCCAGCAGTTTCGCCACAGATACGCAGTATTTT.

The chain recombines TRBV19 with TRBJ1-5; 7 nucleotides match TRBD1. The CDR3 consists of 16 residues. CDR1 and CDR2 from the germline V gene are LNHDA and SQIVND (reference sequence). J was trimmed by 1 base and V by 5 bases; bases with no gene match: 8. The CDR3 bases are TGTGCCAGTAGTGGTAGGGGGCGCGGGAGCAATCAGCCCCAGCATTTT. Amino acid sequence: CASSGRGRGSNQPQHF.

This rearrangement joins TRBV12-5 to TRBJ1-2, with D uncertain. This CDR3 spans 14 amino acids. CDR1 and CDR2 from the germline V gene are LGHNT and FRNRAP. V shed 3 bases and J shed 4 bases, with 12 bases lying between them. The CDR3 here is CASGFPARSYGYTF. DNA of the CDR3: TGTGCTAGTGGTTTCCCGGCGCGGTCCTATGGCTACACCTTC.

The chain links TRBV18 to TRBJ2-1, with D possibly TRBD1 on 5 matching bases. Per the germline V gene, CDR1 is KGHSH and CDR2 is LQKENI. The V end was cut by 3 bases, the J end by 10 bases, with 13 bases between. CDR3 size: 13 residues. The CDR3 protein is CASSPQSGFEQFF. The CDR3 region has the DNA TGTGCCAGCTCACCCCAGTCAGGGTTCGAGCAGTTCTTC. Filled out from reference TRBV18 and TRBJ2-1, the complete variable domain reads NAGVMQNPRHLVRRRGQEARLRCSPMKGHSHVYWYRQLPEEGLKFMVYLQKENIIDESGMPKERFSAEFPKEGPSILRIQQVVRGDSAAYFCASSPQSGFEQFFGPGTRLTVL.

The gene calls are TRBV2 and TRBJ1-4, with 10 positions matching TRBD1. The germline V gene encodes CDR1 SNHLY and CDR2 FYNNEI. This CDR3 is 16 amino acids long. V dropped 10 bases and J dropped 1; count of bases not matched to a gene: 9. CDR3 sequence reads: CATRQGASGTNEKLFF. CDR3 DNA sequence: TGTGCCACGAGACAGGGGGCGTCAGGAACTAATGAAAAACTGTTTTTT.

The chain couples TRBV2 to TRBJ2-1, with 8 bases fitting TRBD2. The V segment lost 2 bases and the J segment 4 bases; nucleotides outside the gene matches: 4. There are 15 residues in the CDR3. From germline, CDR1 is SNHLY and CDR2 FYNNEI. The CDR3 DNA reads TGTGCCAGCAGTGAAAACGGGGGGGAGTACAATGAGCAGTTCTTC. Amino acid sequence: CASSENGGEYNEQFF.

Details on this clone: Other DNA sequences from this sample encode an identical CDR3 as well. J is TRBJ2-1 and V is TRBV2; D remains unclear. The CDR3 has 11 residues. Germline V gene data show CDR1 as SNHLY and CDR2 as FYNNEI. V was shortened by 6 bases and J by 3 bases, with 3 bases between the two germline ends. As DNA, the CDR3 is TGTGCCAGCAGGGGCTACAATGAGCAGTTCTTC. This gives the protein CASRGYNEQFF.

This CDR3 reads CASSDQYTDTQYF. The DNA for the CDR3 is TGTGCCAGCAGTGACCAGTACACAGATACGCAGTATTTT. This chain uses TRBV6-4 with TRBJ2-3; D uncertain. This CDR3 is 13 amino acids long. The germline V gene has CDR1 MRHNA and CDR2 SNTAGT. V lost 2 bases and J lost 2, with 5 bases in between.

V is TRBV4-1 and J is TRBJ1-5; D ambiguous. The CDR3 covers 19 residues. V gave up 1 base and J gave up 0 bases, with 19 bases separating them. Germline loops: CDR1 MGHRA, CDR2 YSYEKL. The CDR3 is CASSQGVRSTRYSNQPQHF. CDR3 nucleotide sequence: TGCGCCAGCAGCCAAGGGGTCAGAAGTACCAGGTATAGCAATCAGCCCCAGCATTTT.

The chain recombines TRBV9 with TRBJ1-4, with TRBD1 identical over 7 bases. The CDR3 has 15 amino acids. With 0 bases clipped from V and 4 bases from J, the junction kept 3 bases outside the gene matches. Germline V gene sequence: CDR1 SGDLS, CDR2 YYNGEE. This CDR3 is CASSVAGQSNEKLFF. CDR3 DNA sequence: TGTGCCAGCAGCGTAGCGGGACAGAGTAATGAAAAACTGTTTTTT.

V and J are TRBV4-2 and TRBJ2-7; weak D call: TRBD1 (6 bases). The CDR3 length is 19 residues. Trimming took off 1 base at V and 2 bases at J, with 24 bases between the two ends. Germline CDR1 and CDR2: LGHNA and YNFKEQ. CDR3 amino acids: CASSQVARGRGLEAYEQYF. The CDR3 region has the DNA TGTGCCAGCAGCCAAGTTGCTCGCGGCAGGGGCTTGGAAGCCTACGAGCAGTACTTC.

The count of this clone is one. The chain carries TRBV19 and TRBJ1-6; D gene uncertain. V was shortened by 4 bases and J by 10 bases, with 11 bases between the two germline ends. Per germline, CDR1 LNHDA and CDR2 SQIVND (reference sequence). The CDR3 totals 13 residues. The CDR3 DNA is TGTGCCAGTAGTAGGCAGGAGGAATCACCCCTCCACTTT. This translates into CASSRQEESPLHF.

The V and J genes are TRBV6-1 and TRBJ1-2; the D is unclear. Trimming took 2 bases from V and 8 from J, leaving 21 bases between them. The germline gives CDR1 MNHNS, CDR2 SASEGT. CDR3 length: 16 residues. CDR3 nucleotide sequence: TGTGCCAGCAGTGAACACAAGGATCGACCCTTGGGGGGCTACACCTTC. It encodes CASSEHKDRPLGGYTF.

This chain joins TRBV5-8 and TRBJ2-7, with 7 positions matching TRBD1. V shed 7 bases, J shed 0 bases, and the junction held 7 bases outside the gene matches. The CDR3 consists of 14 residues. Germline V CDR1 and CDR2: SGHTS, YDEGEE. The CDR3 DNA reads TGTGCCAGCTCAAGGGGGCCGGGCTCCTACGAGCAGTACTTC. Its translation is CASSRGPGSYEQYF.

The rearrangement uses TRBV7-9 and TRBJ1-1, with D possibly TRBD1 on 6 matching bases. This CDR3 has 16 residues. Germline V gene sequence: CDR1 SEHNR, CDR2 FQNEAQ (reference sequence). Trimming cost V 5 bases and J 0 bases, with 16 bases left between them. CDR3 nucleotides: TGTGCCAGCAGCCTCCGAATAGGGGGACTGAACACTGAAGCTTTCTTT. Protein sequence: CASSLRIGGLNTEAFF.